The next 21 T cell receptor beta chains were all read from a single sample in a study of T-cell memory formation after mild COVID-19. TCRdb processed the 5' RACE reads anew with MiXCR; each CDR3 protein has one entry. Here the sample spans hundreds of thousands of distinct CDR3 sequences, roughly 14% being singletons. Sequencing used PBMCs or a T cell subset sorted from them (not recorded which). All receptors come from an adult woman who had mild COVID-19 (a few samples of this study predate the infection). Cell type and time point are not known.

This clonotype was counted between two and nine times. The chain uses TRBV7-3 and TRBJ1-3; TRBD1 agrees at 8 bases. V was clipped by 2 bases and J by 1 base; unmatched bases: 10. The CDR3 sequence is 18 residues long. Looked up from germline, CDR1 is SGHTA and CDR2 is FQGTGA. The CDR3 bases are TGTGCCAGCAGCTTAGGTTCTCCGGGACAGGAATCTGGAAACACCATATATTTT. It codes for CASSLGSPGQESGNTIYF. The entire variable domain, with the rest obtained from reference TRBV7-3 and TRBJ1-3, is as follows: GAGVSQTPSNKVTEKGKYVELRCDPISGHTALYWYRQSLGQGPEFLIYFQGTGAADDSGLPNDRFFAVRPEGSVSTLKIQRTERGDSAVYLCASSLGSPGQESGNTIYFGEGSWLTVV.

V is TRBV12-3 or TRBV12-4 and J is TRBJ2-3; D gene uncertain. The CDR3 consists of 13 residues. V was clipped by 6 bases and J by 6 bases, with 13 bases between them. CDR3 amino acids: CASSLAGADTQYF. The CDR3 DNA sequence: TGTGCCAGCAGCCTGGCAGGCGCGGATACGCAGTATTTT.

By share, this clonotype counts as medium-sized. This rearrangement joins TRBV5-1 to TRBJ2-5; no firm D call. Germline-derived CDR1 and CDR2 are SGHRS and YFSETQ. The CDR3 covers 14 residues. Between the trimmed V and J ends, which lost 1 base and 5 bases, there was a span of 12 bases. This CDR3 reads CASSLFIYEETQYF. DNA of the CDR3: TGCGCCAGCAGCTTGTTCATCTACGAGGAGACCCAGTACTTC.

CDR3: CASSISGGSGQGNSGANVLTF. The DNA for the CDR3 is TGTGCCAGCAGTATCTCCGGTGGATCGGGACAGGGAAACTCTGGGGCCAACGTCCTGACTTTC. V and J are TRBV2 and TRBJ2-6, with 9 bases matching TRBD1. Germline CDR1 and CDR2: SNHLY and FYNNEI. V trimming: 5 bases; J trimming: 0 bases; junction bases outside the gene matches: 17. This CDR3 is 21 amino acids long.

This clonotype was observed a handful of times. The V gene is TRBV12-3 or TRBV12-4, the J gene TRBJ2-2; D tentatively fits TRBD1 or TRBD2 (5 bases each). The CDR3 is made up of 15 amino acids. Trimming shortened V by 4 bases and J by 1 base, and 10 bases separated the two germline ends. The CDR3 here is CASSWGTGNTGELFF. The CDR3 nucleotides are TGTGCCAGCAGTTGGGGGACGGGGAACACCGGGGAGCTGTTTTTT.

This chain uses TRBV5-1 with TRBJ2-5, with TRBD1 as a possible D gene (6 bases). The V gene's germline CDR1 is SGHRS and CDR2 YFSETQ. The CDR3 runs 15 residues. V lost 3 bases and J lost 0, with 12 bases in between. CDR3 protein: CASSSTGTNQETQYF. For the CDR3, the DNA is TGCGCCAGCAGCTCGACCGGGACAAACCAAGAGACCCAGTACTTC.

This clonotype occurred a few times. This sequence joins TRBV6-5 and TRBJ2-2; 7 bases are shared with TRBD1. V was clipped by 5 bases and J by 6 bases; unmatched bases: 18. Germline values: CDR1 MNHEY, CDR2 SVGAGI. CDR3 size: 18 residues. CDR3 nucleotide sequence: TGTGCCAGCAGTCCCAAACACGGACGCCTAACAGGGGCCGGGGAGCTGTTTTTT. Amino acid sequence: CASSPKHGRLTGAGELFF.

This clonotype was recorded a few times. The chain is built from TRBV7-8 and TRBJ2-5; 9 bases are a match to TRBD2. The CDR3 contains 17 residues. J was trimmed by 5 bases and V by 4 bases; bases with no gene match: 14. Germline V CDR1 and CDR2: SGHVS, FQNEAQ. The CDR3: CASSSTAWREGRETQYF. DNA for the CDR3: TGTGCCAGCAGCTCGACAGCCTGGCGGGAGGGCCGTGAGACCCAGTACTTC.

V is TRBV15 and J is TRBJ1-3; 7 bases are shared with TRBD1. V dropped 4 bases and J dropped 4; count of bases not matched to a gene: 1. Per the germline V gene, CDR1 is LNHNV and CDR2 is YYDKDF (reference sequence). CDR3 length: 13 amino acids. The CDR3 reads CATSMDRGNTIYF. CDR3 sequence (DNA): TGTGCCACCAGCATGGACAGGGGAAACACCATATATTTT.

This chain joins TRBV15 and TRBJ2-7; D gene uncertain. Trimming pared 4 bases from V and 6 bases from J, leaving 7 bases between. Germline CDR1 and CDR2: LNHNV and YYDKDF (reference sequence). This CDR3 has 11 amino acids. CDR3 protein: CATSITAEQYF. The CDR3 nucleotides are TGTGCCACCAGCATCACGGCCGAGCAGTACTTC.

The V gene is TRBV9, the J gene TRBJ1-6; TRBD1 is a possible D gene (5 bases). The V gene lost 2 bases and the J gene lost 4 bases, with 13 bases spanning the gap. Germline lookup yields CDR1 SGDLS and CDR2 YYNGEE. This CDR3 comprises 16 residues. CDR3 sequence: CASSVEGRGYNSPLHF. CDR3 nucleotide sequence: TGTGCCAGCAGCGTGGAGGGGCGTGGGTATAATTCACCCCTCCACTTT.

This clonotype has a handful of counts. J is TRBJ2-3 and V is TRBV12-3 or TRBV12-4; either TRBD1 or TRBD2 may fit D (5 bases each). The CDR3 runs 14 residues. Trimming stripped 6 bases from V and 2 bases from J, with 12 bases between. The CDR3 here is CASRPRDHTDTQYF. CDR3 DNA sequence: TGTGCCAGCAGACCTCGGGACCACACAGATACGCAGTATTTT.

The chain carries TRBV20-1 and TRBJ2-3; D not certain. Trimming cost V 5 bases and J 1 base, with 10 bases left between them. The CDR3 extends over 13 amino acids. CDR1 and CDR2 from the germline V gene are DFQATT and SNEGSKA (reference sequence). CDR3 amino acids: CSARGDRTDTQYF. CDR3 in DNA: TGCAGTGCTCGAGGAGACCGCACAGATACGCAGTATTTT.

This clonotype was seen a handful of times. J is TRBJ2-5 and V is TRBV18; possibly TRBD1 for D (5 bases). The CDR3 spans 13 residues. Per germline, CDR1 KGHSH and CDR2 LQKENI. V dropped 3 bases and J dropped 5 bases, with 10 bases sitting between them. The DNA for the CDR3 is TGTGCCAGCTCACCCGGCAGGGCCGAGACCCAGTACTTC. It specifies CASSPGRAETQYF.

This clonotype was seen more than once but under ten times. This chain joins TRBV5-1 and TRBJ1-4; D perhaps matches TRBD1 (6 bases). The CDR3 covers 17 residues. Germline V gene sequence: CDR1 SGHRS, CDR2 YFSETQ. The V and J ends lost 5 bases and 4 bases respectively, with 21 bases between them. The CDR3 loop reads CASRWTDRGHGNEKLFF. The CDR3 DNA is TGCGCCAGCAGATGGACCGACCGGGGGCATGGTAATGAAAAACTGTTTTTT.

This clonotype occurred a few times. The chain recombines TRBV14 with TRBJ1-1, with D uncertain. The CDR3 covers 18 residues. V lost 5 bases and J 0 bases, leaving 22 bases between the germline ends. The germline V gene encodes CDR1 SGHDN and CDR2 FVKESK. The CDR3 here is CASSNNPGTRRLNTEAFF. CDR3 nucleotide sequence: TGTGCCAGCAGCAACAACCCGGGTACAAGACGCCTGAACACTGAAGCTTTCTTT.

The rearrangement links TRBV20-1 to TRBJ2-5; D possibly uses TRBD1 or TRBD2 (5 bases each). The CDR3 length is 14 residues. The V and J ends lost 5 bases and 7 bases respectively, with 20 bases between them. CDR1 is DFQATT and CDR2 is SNEGSKA in the germline V gene (reference sequence). The CDR3: CSAPRVIRDRTQYF. The CDR3 nucleotides are TGCAGTGCTCCGAGGGTAATCAGGGATAGGACCCAGTACTTC.

This clonotype has more than one count but fewer than ten. The V and J genes are TRBV18 and TRBJ1-1; maybe TRBD1 (5 bases). The germline V gene has CDR1 KGHSH and CDR2 LQKENI. The CDR3 runs 15 residues. The V and J ends lost 0 bases and 6 bases respectively, with 14 bases between them. Written as DNA, the CDR3 is TGTGCCAGCTCACCACCCCGTGGGGGAACCCCTGAAGCTTTCTTT. As protein: CASSPPRGGTPEAFF.

The chain couples TRBV5-1 to TRBJ1-1, with D maybe TRBD1 (5 bases). CDR1 SGHRS and CDR2 YFSETQ come from the germline V gene. With 1 base removed from V and 5 bases from J, the gap between germline ends came to 18 bases. The CDR3 is 16 residues long. CDR3: CASSLRTHTGGTEAFF. The CDR3 coding sequence is TGCGCCAGCAGCTTGAGGACACATACGGGGGGGACTGAAGCTTTCTTT.

In its sample, this clonotype was seen a few times. CDR3 amino acids: CASSPGLTYEQFF. CDR3 DNA: TGTGCCAGCTCTCCGGGTCTTACATATGAGCAGTTCTTC. The J gene is TRBJ2-1, the V gene TRBV18; no clear D gene. Germline CDR1 and CDR2: KGHSH and LQKENI. With 6 bases removed from V and 8 bases from J, the gap between germline ends came to 14 bases. This CDR3 contains 13 residues. The whole variable domain, filled in from reference TRBV18 and TRBJ2-1, reads NAGVMQNPRHLVRRRGQEARLRCSPMKGHSHVYWYRQLPEEGLKFMVYLQKENIIDESGMPKERFSAEFPKEGPSILRIQQVVRGDSAAYFCASSPGLTYEQFFGPGTRLTVL.

V usage is TRBV20-1 and J usage is TRBJ1-2, with 7 positions matching TRBD1. Germline V lookup: CDR1 DFQATT, CDR2 SNEGSKA (reference sequence). The V gene end was trimmed by 6 bases and the J gene end by 4 bases; junction bases not matched to a gene: 14. CDR3 size: 15 residues. CDR3 in amino acids: CSALPDRRGLYGYTF. The DNA for the CDR3 is TGCAGTGCCCTCCCGGACAGGCGAGGGCTCTATGGCTACACCTTC.